This is a list of T cell receptor beta chains from one sample in a study of T-cell reconstitution after alpha-beta-depleted transplantation in children. One entry per CDR3 protein, called by TCRdb with MiXCR from the PCR reads. The sample has about 16,000 distinct CDR3 sequences, 5.1% seen once. Sequencing was performed on PBMCs, taken before TCRalphabeta/CD19-depleted stem cell transplant. The receptors shown here come from a boy aged 5-17 years with acute lymphoblastic leukemia, due to receive a stem cell transplant. CDR3s include the opening cysteine and the closing phenylalanine or tryptophan. The D gene is left open where the match is weak. Expanded clones are given a class, and other clones once, few, many or no size at all.

D gene,J gene,clone size,V gene,CDR3 DNA,CDR3 protein
TRBD2,TRBJ2-5,few,TRBV3-1,TGTGCCAGCAGCCCAAAGGCGATGGTAGCGGGGCACCCTCAAGAGACCCAGTACTTC,CASSPKAMVAGHPQETQYF
.,TRBJ2-7,many,TRBV14,TGTGCCAGAGACGGGCAGGCGCAGTACTTC,CARDGQAQYF
TRBD2,TRBJ2-7,many,TRBV7-2,TGTGCCAGCAGCTTTCAACCGGGACTAGCTGGTTACGAGCAGTACTTC,CASSFQPGLAGYEQYF
TRBD2,TRBJ2-7,many,TRBV6-2/TRBV6-3,TGTGCCAGCAGTTCAGGGACTAGCGGGTACTACGAGCAGTACTTC,CASSSGTSGYYEQYF
.,TRBJ2-5,many,TRBV7-2,TGTGCCAGCACCCGACGGACAGAACAAGAGACCCAGTACTTC,CASTRRTEQETQYF
TRBD2,TRBJ2-1,many,TRBV28,TGTGCCACGGTTAGGACTAGCCGCAATGAGCAGTTCTTC,CATVRTSRNEQFF
TRBD1,TRBJ1-6,many,TRBV7-6,TGTGCCAGCAGCCGGGACAGGCTTAATTCACCCCTCCACTTT,CASSRDRLNSPLHF
.,TRBJ2-1,many,TRBV6-1,TGTGCCAGCAGTGAACCGGGACTTCGCAATGAGCAGTTCTTC,CASSEPGLRNEQFF
.,TRBJ2-5,many,TRBV20-1,TGCAGTGCTGCACTCATGGTGGGGGACCCCAAGCGGACCCAGTACTTC,CSAALMVGDPKRTQYF
.,TRBJ2-7,many,TRBV13,TGTGCCAGCAGCCAAAGGTCCGGGGCGGAAGAGCAGTACTTC,CASSQRSGAEEQYF
.,TRBJ2-3,many,TRBV14,TGTGCCAGCAGCCAACGGACGTTTTCAGATACGCAGTATTTT,CASSQRTFSDTQYF
.,TRBJ1-2,medium-sized,TRBV6-5,TGTGCCAGCAGTTATAGGACGGGTTTAAACTATGGCTACACCTTC,CASSYRTGLNYGYTF
.,TRBJ2-3,medium-sized,TRBV4-1,TGCGCCAGCAGCCAAGTTGATACGCAGTATTTT,CASSQVDTQYF
TRBD2,TRBJ2-7,.,TRBV18,TGTGCCAGCTCACTCGGGACTAGCTGGGCCTTTTCCTACGAGCAGTACTTC,CASSLGTSWAFSYEQYF
TRBD1,TRBJ1-5,many,TRBV4-1,TGCGCCAGCAGCCAGGAACCGGACAGGGGCAATCAGCCCCAGCATTTT,CASSQEPDRGNQPQHF
.,TRBJ1-2,many,TRBV20-1,TGCAGTGCTATCACACAGGGTGTCTATGGCTACACCTTC,CSAITQGVYGYTF
.,TRBJ2-7,many,TRBV7-6,TGTGCCAGCAGCCCAACCGGTAACCCCTACGAGCAGTACTTC,CASSPTGNPYEQYF
.,TRBJ1-1,many,TRBV6-1,TGTGCCAGCGTGGGCTGGGGGCCCTCTACTGAAGCTTTCTTT,CASVGWGPSTEAFF
TRBD2,TRBJ2-5,many,TRBV9,TGTGCCAGCAGCCCAGCAGCGGGAGGGGGAGAGACCCAGTACTTC,CASSPAAGGGETQYF
.,TRBJ1-4,many,TRBV10-3,TGTGCCATCAAACCGGGCCTTCTGCGGAGTGAAAAACTGTTTTTT,CAIKPGLLRSEKLFF
TRBD1,TRBJ1-2,many,TRBV24-1,TGTGCCACCAGTGACCTTGACAGGGTAGGTGGCTACACCTTC,CATSDLDRVGGYTF
.,TRBJ1-3,many,TRBV28,TGTGCCAGCAGTATAGACTACTCTGGAAACACCATATATTTT,CASSIDYSGNTIYF
.,TRBJ2-2,many,TRBV25-1,TGTGCCAGCGGCCCCCAAAGGCAGATCGCCGGGGAGCTGTTTTTT,CASGPQRQIAGELFF
.,TRBJ2-7,few,TRBV11-2,TGTGCCAGCAGCTGGGGGGACGAGCAGTACTTC,CASSWGDEQYF
.,TRBJ2-3,medium-sized,TRBV12-3/TRBV12-4,TGTGCCAGCAGTCCAAGGGGCGAGTCTAGGCAGTATTTT,CASSPRGESRQYF
TRBD2,TRBJ2-1,many,TRBV20-1,TGCAGTGCTAGAGATTTGGGACTAGCGGGAGGGCTCTACAATGAGCAGTTCTTC,CSARDLGLAGGLYNEQFF
.,TRBJ2-1,medium-sized,TRBV6-5,TGTGCCAGCAGACACAATCTGGACCGCATCCGCGGTGAGCAGTTCTTC,CASRHNLDRIRGEQFF
TRBD1,TRBJ2-1,many,TRBV20-1,TGCAGTGCTAGCGTCATTCCGGGACAGGGTGGATTTGGGGTATACAATGAGCAGTTCTTC,CSASVIPGQGGFGVYNEQFF
.,TRBJ2-5,few,TRBV2,TGTGCCAGCAGTGTAACGGAGACCCGCCCCGGCCAAGAGACCCAGTACTTC,CASSVTETRPGQETQYF
.,TRBJ2-1,many,TRBV14,TGTGCCAGCAGCCAGCTCAGGTCTTCCTACAATGAGCAGTTCTTC,CASSQLRSSYNEQFF
TRBD1,TRBJ2-4,medium-sized,TRBV28,TGTGCCAGCAGCCCTACAGGGGGTAGTTTGGACATTCAGTACTTC,CASSPTGGSLDIQYF
.,TRBJ1-2,many,TRBV7-9,TGTGCCAGCAGCTCCCCCCCCCTAGGCTACACCTTC,CASSSPPLGYTF
TRBD1,TRBJ2-7,many,TRBV20-1,TGCAGTGCAGCGGGGGGACAGGGGGCGCGGTTCAGCTCCGAGCAGTACTTC,CSAAGGQGARFSSEQYF
.,TRBJ1-3,many,TRBV5-1,TGCGCCAGCAGGCGAGGATCCTCTGGAAACACCATATATTTT,CASRRGSSGNTIYF
.,TRBJ2-7,.,TRBV2,TGTGCCAGCAGTGATTGGGACGGTTTGGGCGAGCAGTACTTC,CASSDWDGLGEQYF
.,TRBJ1-1,many,TRBV19,TGTGCCAGTAGTATTGGGGTTCCAGTGGAAGCTTTCTTT,CASSIGVPVEAFF
.,TRBJ2-1,many,TRBV18,TGTGCCAGCTCACCAAAGGGGAGTTCAGGTGAGCAGTTCTTC,CASSPKGSSGEQFF
.,TRBJ2-1,medium-sized,TRBV12-3/TRBV12-4,TGTGCCAGCAGTTTGAAGTCAGCGCTCGCCAATGAGCAGTTCTTC,CASSLKSALANEQFF
.,TRBJ1-2,many,TRBV4-3,TGCGCCAGCAGCCAAGAGGTCGGGTGGGGCGGCTACACCTTC,CASSQEVGWGGYTF
.,TRBJ1-4,many,TRBV12-3/TRBV12-4,TGTGCCAGCAGTTCGGGGGGTGACGAAAAACTGTTTTTT,CASSSGGDEKLFF
.,TRBJ2-2,many,TRBV5-6,TGTGCCAGCAGCTTATCAGGGGAGGACACCGGGGAGCTGTTTTTT,CASSLSGEDTGELFF
.,TRBJ2-7,many,TRBV5-6,TGTGCCAGCAGCTTAGAACGGAAGAGCTACGAGCAGTACTTC,CASSLERKSYEQYF
TRBD1,TRBJ1-5,many,TRBV27,TGTGCCAGCAGTTTACTACAGGGGTCTAATCAGCCCCAGCATTTT,CASSLLQGSNQPQHF
.,TRBJ2-1,many,TRBV19,TGTGCCAGTAGTACCCGAAGTACCAATGAGCAGTTCTTC,CASSTRSTNEQFF
.,TRBJ2-5,medium-sized,TRBV12-3/TRBV12-4,TGTGCCAGCAGTTTATACACAGGGTACCAAGAGACCCAGTACTTC,CASSLYTGYQETQYF
.,TRBJ2-1,many,TRBV6-5,TGTGCCAGCACGCCCAGCGGTGGTTACAATGAGCAGTTCTTC,CASTPSGGYNEQFF
TRBD2,TRBJ2-2,many,TRBV19,TGTGCCAGTAGCCCCTCCCTAGCGGGGGTAAACACCGGGGAGCTGTTTTTT,CASSPSLAGVNTGELFF